A single sample is the source of the 4 T cell receptor beta chains below, sequenced in a study of T cells in localized non-small cell lung cancer. Repertoires were generated with immunoSEQ multiplex PCR, while TCRdb's copy carries only in-frame clones and drops some. The table has about 78,000 clones, approximately 84% seen once; the top ten hold under 3.5%. Sequencing used peripheral blood, obtained before any cancer treatment. These receptors were collected from a man aged 35 to 69 with stage I lung adenocarcinoma.

The chain uses TRBV2 and TRBJ1-5; TRBD1 aligns across 7 bases. The CDR3 is 16 residues long. V dropped 6 bases and J dropped 2; count of bases not matched to a gene: 10. Germline V gene sequence: CDR1 SNHLY, CDR2 FYNNEI. Written as DNA, the CDR3 is TGTGCCAGCAGAAACGTGGGGCAGGGGGGCAATCAGCCCCAGCATTTT. Amino acid sequence: CASRNVGQGGNQPQHF.

The genes are TRBV7-9 and TRBJ2-3; maybe TRBD2 (6 bases). Germline CDR1 reads SEHNR; CDR2 reads FQNEAQ (reference sequence). This CDR3 is built from 16 residues. CDR3 region: CVVGYVRDSHTDTQYF. DNA for the CDR3: TGTGTAGTCGGTTACGTTAGGGACTCTCACACAGATACGCAGTATTTT.

The chain couples TRBV5-1 to TRBJ2-1; perhaps TRBD2 as D (5 bases). This CDR3 comprises 15 residues. Germline assignment: CDR1 SGHRS and CDR2 YFSETQ. Trimming took 4 bases from V and 0 from J, leaving 11 bases between them. The CDR3 spells CASSRDSTSYNEQFF. The DNA for the CDR3 is TGCGCCAGCAGCCGGGATTCTACCTCCTACAATGAGCAGTTCTTC.

CDR3 amino acids: CASSLQGGVSYEQYF. CDR3 nucleotide sequence: TGCGCCAGCAGCTTACAGGGGGGGGTCTCCTACGAGCAGTACTTC. The gene calls are TRBV4-1 and TRBJ2-7; possibly TRBD1 for D (8 bases). This CDR3 has 15 amino acids. Germline V gene data show CDR1 as MGHRA and CDR2 as YSYEKL. The germline V and J ends were trimmed by 5 bases and 0 bases, with 14 bases remaining between them.